Listed below are T cell receptor beta chains from one sample, sequenced in a study of blood T cell repertoires in COVID-19. Repertoires were generated with immunoSEQ multiplex PCR, while TCRdb's copy carries only in-frame clones and drops some. Altogether 120,000 to 150,000 clones are present, 75% to 90% being singletons, with the ten largest covering approximately 3%. Sequencing was carried out using peripheral blood. These receptors originate from a woman between 55 and 75 years old with active COVID-19. The CDR3 runs from the conserved cysteine through the conserved F or W. Each record gives: J gene, V gene, CDR3 protein.

TRBJ2-7,TRBV6-6,CASTRGGVAYEQYF
TRBJ2-4,TRBV11-2,CASSLERVRDIQYF
TRBJ2-3,TRBV25-1,CASRGDRGRTDTQYF
TRBJ1-6,TRBV28,CASSLLKGPLHF
TRBJ1-1,TRBV5-6,CASSLAGARNTEAFF
TRBJ1-1,TRBV5-6,CASSLVGGAEAFF
TRBJ2-3,TRBV11-2,CASSQWTGTDTQYF
TRBJ2-5,TRBV27,CASSRGTGGFETQYF
TRBJ2-1,TRBV5-5,CASIARGTYNEQFF
TRBJ2-7,TRBV3-1/TRBV3-2,CASSLGTGGSYEQYF
TRBJ1-4,TRBV7-2,CASSLGQGPWEKLFF
TRBJ1-5,TRBV3-1/TRBV3-2,CASTPKRPRVSNQPQHF
TRBJ1-5,TRBV27,CASSLTGSNQPQHF
TRBJ1-1,TRBV7-6,CASSLGWGGDGTEAFF
TRBJ2-3,TRBV24-1,CATSGKREFTLRFTDTQYF
TRBJ2-3,TRBV9,CASSAASGSPDTQYF
TRBJ2-3,TRBV4-1,CASSLQTQDTQYF
TRBJ2-3,TRBV11-2,CASSLDLVSPFWADTQYF
TRBJ2-2,TRBV15,CATSRALAGGPRTGELFF
TRBJ1-4,TRBV5-5,CASSRQGIGEKLFF
TRBJ2-3,TRBV5-5,CASTLGAHGRWGTDTQYF
TRBJ1-5,TRBV5-6,CASSLDQNQPQHF
TRBJ2-7,TRBV27,CASSSQGYNEQYF
TRBJ2-1,TRBV27,CASSSLLSGSGVEQFF
TRBJ2-7,TRBV27,CASRRGTGAYEQYF
TRBJ2-7,TRBV21-1,CASTKNLTGAYEQYF
TRBJ2-7,TRBV5-1,CASSLGGGATYEQYF
TRBJ2-7,TRBV28,CASSLRAVVVYEQYF
TRBJ1-2,TRBV6-2/TRBV6-3,CASSYQSGTAGYTF
TRBJ1-1,TRBV25-1,CASSPRGNTEAFF
TRBJ2-1,TRBV6-5,CASSLSGRSYNEQFF
TRBJ2-2,TRBV7-6,CASSLGTGNTGELFF
TRBJ2-7,TRBV18,CASSITKGEQYF
TRBJ2-6,TRBV19,CASSRKASGGSSGANVLTF
TRBJ2-3,TRBV27,CASRFLAEGTDTQYF
TRBJ2-2,TRBV29-1,CSASILADTGELFF
TRBJ1-5,TRBV28,CASSLIQANQPQHF
TRBJ2-5,TRBV12-3/TRBV12-4,CASSLDSSSSQYF
TRBJ2-7,TRBV11-2,CASSPQGNTQGKQYF
TRBJ2-7,TRBV4-3,CASSQGLQGTYEQYF
TRBJ2-1,TRBV7-6,CASSLSRGFYNEQFF
TRBJ1-4,TRBV4-2,CASSQQGPNEKLFF
TRBJ2-7,TRBV19,CASSAGQGVEQYF
TRBJ2-3,TRBV11-2,CASSLGPKGAGGVDTQYF
TRBJ2-3,TRBV7-2,CASSLGLAGGLGDTQYF
TRBJ1-2,TRBV7-8,CASSLTTGNYGYTF
TRBJ2-1,TRBV28,CASISPRGTHLYNEQFF
TRBJ2-3,TRBV5-1,CASSFTGSTDTQYF
TRBJ2-1,TRBV5-1,CASSLTGTANSYNEQFF
TRBJ2-1,TRBV7-9,CASSFLAGGPNEQFF
TRBJ1-1,TRBV5-1,CASSLAAGTEAFF
TRBJ1-2,TRBV29-1,CSGYREGYGYTF
TRBJ2-7,TRBV28,CASSAAAGSSYEQYF
TRBJ2-2,TRBV28,CASSTTGGVTGELFF
TRBJ2-4,TRBV28,CASSFPTGAKNIQYF
TRBJ2-2,TRBV28,CASSSTVLAGITGELFF
TRBJ2-2,TRBV7-9,CASNLGTADTGELFF
TRBJ2-7,TRBV2,CASTDRGRSYEQYF
TRBJ2-5,TRBV11-2,CASSSATSGRETQYF
TRBJ1-5,TRBV7-2,CASSFGQNQPQHF